The source of this T cell receptor (beta chain) is a study of T cells in lung cancer brain metastases. Germline assignment: CDR1 SEHNR and CDR2 FQNEAQ (reference sequence). The V end lost 6 bases, the J end lost 0 bases, and 12 bases lay between the germline ends. The CDR3 consists of 15 residues. As regards this clone: Its target is not known.

Genomic DNA input was about 2.24 to 5 ug, equal within pairs. Repertoires were generated with immunoSEQ multiplex PCR, while TCRdb's copy carries only in-frame clones and drops some. The top ten clones hold 5.5% to 7% of a sample with about 1,000 clones, roughly 90% of them seen once. Study results and caveats: Most clones were lesion-specific, with limited overlap between paired lesions (mean Morisita index approximately 0.21). Brain metastases had fewer unique productive clones than primaries (median approximately 1,500 versus 4,500).

This clonotype was obtained from a woman aged 40-49 years with non-small cell lung cancer that had spread to the brain. The chain recombines TRBV7-9 with TRBJ2-1, with a possible D match to TRBD2 (6 bases). Sequenced: tumor tissue from a brain metastasis. The CDR3 region is CASRRDSSSYNEQFF. CDR3 nucleotide sequence: TGTGCCAGCAGACGGGACTCGAGCTCCTACAATGAGCAGTTCTTC. The full variable domain, completed using reference TRBV7-9 and TRBJ2-1, is DTGVSQNPRHKITKRGQNVTFRCDPISEHNRLYWYRQTLGQGPEFLTYFQNEAQLEKSRLLSDRFSAERPKGSFSTLEIQRTEQGDSAMYLCASRRDSSSYNEQFFGPGTRLTVL.